This T cell receptor (beta chain) comes out of a study of human T cells and chemical hapten exposure. V gave up 4 bases and J gave up 4 bases; unmatched junction bases: 3. Germline-derived CDR1 and CDR2 are SNHLY and FYNNEI. The CDR3 extends over 15 amino acids. This clonotype was detected a few times. TCRdb used MiXCR to reprocess the RACE reads, holding one entry per CDR3 protein. Of around 250,000 distinct CDR3 sequences in the sample, approximately 8.4% were seen once. Time point given: pre-sensitization, week 0. The treatment was: therapeutic diphenylcyclopropenone sensitization with weekly scalp DPC.

This TCR derives from a woman aged 40 to 50 with alopecia areata. Some clones in this sample may be carry-over from other donors' samples. The source material was whole blood, sampled in connection with sensitization to the hapten diphenylcyclopropenone (DPC). The chain combines TRBV2 with TRBJ2-2, with 10 positions matching TRBD2. CDR3 protein: CASSGLAGFTGELFF. CDR3 DNA sequence: TGTGCCAGCAGTGGACTAGCGGGTTTCACCGGGGAGCTGTTTTTT.